Shown below are 24 T cell receptor beta chains from a single sample sequenced in a study of naive and memory T cell subsets. Both TRBC1 and TRBC2 were covered by a beta constant-region primer of two equimolar oligonucleotides. TCRdb independently ran MiXCR on the UMI-ligation and nested PCR reads; one entry per CDR3 protein. The table shows tens of thousands of distinct CDR3 sequences, with about 14% occurring only once. The specimen was effector memory CD4+ T cells from blood. Stated subset: effector memory, CD45RA- CD27-. The source of these receptors is a human donor in good health.

This clonotype was seen ten or more times. V gene TRBV7-9 combines with J gene TRBJ2-1; tentative D call: TRBD2 (6 bases). The V gene lost 8 bases and the J gene lost 3 bases, with 20 bases spanning the gap. The CDR3 has 16 residues. Germline-derived CDR1 and CDR2 are SEHNR and FQNEAQ (reference sequence). The CDR3 reads CASAPAGGLIYNEQFF. As DNA, the CDR3 is TGTGCCAGCGCCCCGGCAGGAGGGTTGATCTACAATGAGCAGTTCTTC.

This clonotype is judged medium-sized. This CDR3 is CSAPDRYEQYF. CDR3 bases: TGCAGTGCCCCAGACAGATACGAGCAGTACTTC. The chain links TRBV20-1 to TRBJ2-7; a weak D match, TRBD1 (5 bases). CDR1 DFQATT and CDR2 SNEGSKA come from the germline V gene (reference sequence). V was pared by 6 bases and J by 4 bases, with 10 bases between. The CDR3 runs to 11 residues.

This clonotype was seen ten or more times. The V call is TRBV2, the J call TRBJ2-2; no firm D call. This CDR3 is 14 amino acids long. Trimming took 6 bases from V and 0 from J, leaving 8 bases between them. Germline CDR1 is SNHLY and CDR2 is FYNNEI. The CDR3 protein is CASRKLPNTGELFF. CDR3 coding DNA: TGTGCCAGCAGAAAGCTACCGAACACCGGGGAGCTGTTTTTT.

J is TRBJ1-5 and V is TRBV12-3 or TRBV12-4; unclear D gene. Trimming removed 5 bases from V and 15 bases from J, with 17 bases in between. The length of the CDR3 is 12 residues. The CDR3 coding sequence is TGTGCCAGCAGTGTAGGGCAGAGCTCATGGCATTTT. It yields the protein CASSVGQSSWHF.

The chain links TRBV5-5 to TRBJ1-2; D is uncertain. CDR3 length: 13 amino acids. Germline V gene lookup returns CDR1 SGHKS and CDR2 YYEKEE (reference sequence). Trimming stripped 4 bases from V and 4 bases from J, with 11 bases between. The CDR3 loop reads CASSVDGRYGYTF. The CDR3 DNA is TGTGCCAGCAGCGTGGACGGCCGCTATGGCTACACCTTC.

This clonotype turned up a few times. V and J are TRBV3-1 and TRBJ2-1; TRBD2 is a possible D gene (6 bases). V was trimmed by 0 bases and J by 9 bases, leaving 21 bases between them. CDR1 and CDR2 (germline): LGHDT, YNNKEL (reference sequence). This CDR3 has 17 residues. CDR3 region: CASSQDRGLPGEREQFF. CDR3 DNA: TGTGCCAGCAGCCAAGATCGGGGACTCCCCGGGGAGCGTGAGCAGTTCTTC.

This clonotype was counted only a few times. The chain couples TRBV5-1 to TRBJ2-1; unclear D gene. V was shortened by 1 base and J by 3 bases, with 11 bases between the two germline ends. The CDR3 consists of 15 residues. Germline V gene lookup returns CDR1 SGHRS and CDR2 YFSETQ. The CDR3 loop reads CASSLFDPIYNEQFF. The DNA for the CDR3 is TGCGCCAGCAGCTTGTTTGATCCCATCTACAATGAGCAGTTCTTC. Filled out from reference TRBV5-1 and TRBJ2-1, the complete variable domain reads KAGVTQTPRYLIKTRGQQVTLSCSPISGHRSVSWYQQTPGQGLQFLFEYFSETQRNKGNFPGRFSGRQFSNSRSEMNVSTLELGDSALYLCASSLFDPIYNEQFFGPGTRLTVL.

This clonotype came up many times. A much larger clone differs from this one at a single base, so this may be a read error. This chain connects TRBV20-1 to TRBJ2-4; perhaps D is TRBD1 or TRBD2 (5 bases each). The germline CDR1 and CDR2 sequences are DFQATT and SNEGSKA (reference sequence). The length of the CDR3 is 14 residues. The V end was cut by 6 bases, the J end by 2 bases, with 14 bases between. The CDR3 region is CSAAGDVPKNIQYF. For the CDR3, the DNA is TGCAGTGCCGCTGGGGACGTCCCCAAAAACATTCAGTACTTC.

This clonotype was counted a few times. The chain joins TRBV19 to TRBJ2-3; D gene ambiguous. The CDR3 length is 13 residues. CDR1 LNHDA and CDR2 SQIVND come from the germline V gene (reference sequence). V was shortened by 5 bases and J by 5 bases, with 11 bases between the two germline ends. CDR3 protein: CASSGQVGDTQYF. The CDR3 nucleotides are TGTGCCAGTAGTGGCCAGGTGGGAGATACGCAGTATTTT.

The rearrangement links TRBV6-1 to TRBJ1-5; no clear D. Germline CDR1 reads MNHNS; CDR2 reads SASEGT. There are 11 residues in the CDR3. Trimming stripped 6 bases from V and 11 bases from J, with 11 bases between. CDR3 residues: CASRAPGTQHF. The CDR3 nucleotides are TGTGCCAGCAGGGCCCCGGGGACCCAGCATTTT.

This clonotype has just a few counts. The V gene is TRBV5-5, the J gene TRBJ1-4, with TRBD1 as a possible D gene (6 bases). Trimming took off 5 bases at V and 4 bases at J, with 15 bases between the two ends. The CDR3 length is 15 residues. Germline V gene data show CDR1 as SGHKS and CDR2 as YYEKEE (reference sequence). The CDR3 DNA reads TGTGCCAGCAGTCGAACCGGACAGATTAATGAAAAACTGTTTTTT. It specifies CASSRTGQINEKLFF.

This clonotype turned up a few times. The rearrangement uses TRBV19 and TRBJ1-1; no definite D call. Germline V gene sequence: CDR1 LNHDA, CDR2 SQIVND (reference sequence). The V end was cut by 7 bases, the J end by 1 base, with 7 bases between. The CDR3 runs to 12 residues. The CDR3 protein is CASIYRNTEAFF. CDR3 DNA sequence: TGTGCCAGTATTTACAGGAACACTGAAGCTTTCTTT. Combining the CDR3 with reference TRBV19 and TRBJ1-1 gives the whole variable domain DGGITQSPKYLFRKEGQNVTLSCEQNLNHDAMYWYRQDPGQGLRLIYYSQIVNDFQKGDIAEGYSVSREKKESFPLTVTSAQKNPTAFYLCASIYRNTEAFFGQGTRLTVV.

This clonotype was observed a handful of times. The rearrangement joins TRBV7-9 to TRBJ1-1, with a tentative D call TRBD1 (6 bases). Looked up from germline, CDR1 is SEHNR and CDR2 is FQNEAQ (reference sequence). The CDR3 spans 16 residues. Between the trimmed V and J ends, which lost 2 bases and 4 bases, there was a span of 17 bases. For the CDR3, the DNA is TGTGCCAGCAGCTTAAATGTTGGGGGCTCCATCACTGAAGCTTTCTTT. It translates to CASSLNVGGSITEAFF.

The chain combines TRBV19 with TRBJ2-1; no definite D call. Germline V gives CDR1 LNHDA, CDR2 SQIVND (reference sequence). The V end lost 3 bases, the J end lost 0 bases, and 9 bases lay between the germline ends. The CDR3 has 15 residues. The CDR3 loop is CASSINSNSYNEQFF. The CDR3 DNA reads TGTGCCAGTAGTATTAACAGCAACTCCTACAATGAGCAGTTCTTC.

V gene TRBV15 combines with J gene TRBJ2-1; the match to TRBD1 covers 9 bases. The CDR3 covers 17 residues. V shed 1 base and J 5 bases; nucleotides not matched to a gene: 9. The germline CDR1 and CDR2 sequences are LNHNV and YYDKDF (reference sequence). The CDR3 is CATSRGGQGLGHNEQFF. For the CDR3, the DNA is TGTGCCACCAGCAGAGGGGGACAGGGACTCGGTCACAATGAGCAGTTCTTC.

There are a few counts of this clonotype. The chain links TRBV2 to TRBJ2-6, with D unclear. Germline lookup yields CDR1 SNHLY and CDR2 FYNNEI. CDR3 length equals 17 residues. Trimming cost V 3 bases and J 0 bases, with 12 bases left between them. CDR3 coding DNA: TGTGCCAGCAGTGATGTTCTGACAAACTCTGGGGCCAACGTCCTGACTTTC. Translation gives CASSDVLTNSGANVLTF. The full variable domain, its missing parts supplied by reference TRBV2 and TRBJ2-6, is EPEVTQTPSHQVTQMGQEVILRCVPISNHLYFYWYRQILGQKVEFLVSFYNNEISEKSEIFDDQFSVERPDGSNFTLKIRSTKLEDSAMYFCASSDVLTNSGANVLTFGAGSRLTVL.

In its sample, this clonotype was seen many times. The rearrangement links TRBV20-1 to TRBJ2-7; 8 bases align to TRBD2. This CDR3 spans 13 amino acids. V gave up 6 bases and J gave up 3 bases; unmatched junction bases: 7. Looked up from germline, CDR1 is DFQATT and CDR2 is SNEGSKA (reference sequence). The CDR3 loop is CSATGGRYYEQYF. The CDR3 DNA sequence: TGCAGTGCAACCGGCGGGAGGTACTACGAGCAGTACTTC.

V is TRBV6-1 and J is TRBJ2-1; 7 nucleotides match TRBD2. The CDR3 totals 15 residues. Germline V lookup: CDR1 MNHNS, CDR2 SASEGT. V lost 4 bases, J lost 1 base, and 4 bases stayed unmatched. The CDR3 spells CASSAGSGSYNEQFF. In nucleotides, the CDR3 is TGTGCCAGCAGTGCGGGTAGCGGGTCCTACAATGAGCAGTTCTTC.

The chain recombines TRBV20-1 with TRBJ2-3; the match to TRBD2 covers 11 bases. The V segment lost 3 bases and the J segment 3 bases; nucleotides outside the gene matches: 8. This CDR3 has 16 residues. The V gene's germline CDR1 is DFQATT and CDR2 SNEGSKA (reference sequence). The CDR3 DNA reads TGCAGTGCTAGGAATAGCGGGAGGGCCTTAACAGATACGCAGTATTTT. Its translation is CSARNSGRALTDTQYF.

The V call is TRBV19, the J call TRBJ1-1; TRBD1 is a possible D gene (6 bases). CDR3 length equals 13 residues. Germline V gene sequence: CDR1 LNHDA, CDR2 SQIVND (reference sequence). Trimming stripped 8 bases from V and 0 bases from J, with 10 bases between. DNA for the CDR3: TGTGCCAGTGGGGCAGGGGTGAACACTGAAGCTTTCTTT. Protein sequence: CASGAGVNTEAFF.

The genes are TRBV12-3 or TRBV12-4 and TRBJ1-5, with D unclear. The length of the CDR3 is 16 residues. V was cut by 0 bases and J by 2 bases, with 11 bases left in between. The CDR3: CASSLAGWMGNQPQHF. The CDR3 DNA follows: TGTGCCAGCAGTTTAGCCGGCTGGATGGGCAATCAGCCCCAGCATTTT.

This rearrangement joins TRBV4-1 to TRBJ2-1; TRBD2 agrees at 9 bases. V shed 0 bases and J 7 bases; nucleotides not matched to a gene: 7. The germline gives CDR1 MGHRA, CDR2 YSYEKL. The CDR3 is 16 amino acids. Here the CDR3 DNA reads TGCGCCAGCAGCCAAGAGTCAACCCTAGCGGGAAATGAGCAGTTCTTC. Translated: CASSQESTLAGNEQFF.

The chain employs TRBV18 and TRBJ1-4, with D possibly TRBD1 on 5 matching bases. CDR1 and CDR2 from the germline V gene are KGHSH and LQKENI. V dropped 4 bases and J dropped 2 bases, with 5 bases sitting between them. The CDR3 consists of 13 residues. Here the CDR3 reads CASSQGTNEKLFF. The CDR3 DNA reads TGTGCCAGCTCACAGGGGACTAATGAAAAACTGTTTTTT. Based on the CDR3 plus reference TRBV18 and TRBJ1-4, the full variable domain is NAGVMQNPRHLVRRRGQEARLRCSPMKGHSHVYWYRQLPEEGLKFMVYLQKENIIDESGMPKERFSAEFPKEGPSILRIQQVVRGDSAAYFCASSQGTNEKLFFGSGTQLSVL.

This clonotype was observed a handful of times. This chain uses TRBV5-6 with TRBJ1-1; 8 positions match TRBD1. Germline CDR1 is SGHDT and CDR2 is YYEEEE. The trim removed 2 bases at V and 5 bases at J, leaving 8 bases unmatched. This CDR3 region has 15 residues. The CDR3 sequence is CASSFQGQGGTEAFF. CDR3 DNA sequence: TGTGCCAGCAGCTTCCAAGGACAGGGAGGTACTGAAGCTTTCTTT.